These 22 T cell receptor beta chains came from one sample sequenced in a study of monozygotic twins with cystic fibrosis. Assay used: immunoSEQ multiplex PCR; TCRdb lists only in-frame clones, some missing. The table lists tens of thousands of clones, under 95% of them singletons. Sequences were obtained from blood. The origin of the receptors is a boy younger than 10 with cystic fibrosis.

The rearrangement joins TRBV18 to TRBJ1-1, with TRBD1 identical over 8 bases. The germline V gene encodes CDR1 KGHSH and CDR2 LQKENI. Unmatched junction bases numbered 4, after V lost 5 bases and J lost 11 bases. The CDR3 loop spans 11 amino acids. The CDR3 loop is CASSADREAFF. The CDR3 nucleotides read TGTGCCAGCTCAGCGGACAGGGAGGCTTTCTTT.

The CDR3 is CASSLRRDTEAFF. CDR3 coding DNA: TGTGCCAGTAGCCTCCGGAGGGACACTGAAGCTTTCTTT. J is TRBJ1-1 and V is TRBV19; D gene unclear. V shed 6 bases and J shed 3 bases, with 11 bases lying between them. This CDR3 has 13 amino acids. Looked up from germline, CDR1 is LNHDA and CDR2 is SQIVND (reference sequence).

The rearrangement uses TRBV4-1 and TRBJ1-2, with D uncertain. This CDR3 is built from 16 residues. Per the germline V gene, CDR1 is MGHRA and CDR2 is YSYEKL. Trimming cost V 0 bases and J 7 bases, with 18 bases left between them. The DNA of the CDR3 is TGCGCCAGCAGCCAAGAGTTTGGTGGACCTTCAAGTGGCTACACCTTC. The encoded protein is CASSQEFGGPSSGYTF.

The rearrangement links TRBV27 to TRBJ2-7; D is ambiguous. CDR3 length: 13 residues. V was shortened by 5 bases and J by 7 bases, with 15 bases between the two germline ends. Germline CDR1 MNHEY, CDR2 SMNVEV (reference sequence). The CDR3 loop is CASSPQVIGEQYF. Written as DNA, the CDR3 is TGTGCCAGCAGTCCCCAGGTGATAGGGGAGCAGTACTTC.

V is TRBV4-3 and J is TRBJ1-4, with D maybe TRBD1 (5 bases). CDR3 length: 18 amino acids. CDR1 LGHNA and CDR2 YSLEER come from the germline V gene. The V gene lost 0 bases and the J gene lost 0 bases, with 14 bases spanning the gap. In DNA, the CDR3 is TGCGCCAGCAGCCAAGAACCCATAGGGACCGCAACTAATGAAAAACTGTTTTTT. Translation: CASSQEPIGTATNEKLFF.

This clone was seen a single time. The rearrangement joins TRBV19 to TRBJ1-2; perhaps TRBD1 as D (5 bases). The CDR3 covers 16 residues. Germline assignment: CDR1 LNHDA and CDR2 SQIVND (reference sequence). V was pared by 3 bases and J by 0 bases, with 14 bases between. The CDR3 nucleotides are TGTGCCAGTAGTATGGACCTGGGGCGAGCTAACTATGGCTACACCTTC. Protein: CASSMDLGRANYGYTF.

V and J are TRBV19 and TRBJ1-5, with 8 bases lining up with TRBD1. CDR3 length: 17 residues. CDR1 and CDR2 from the germline V gene are LNHDA and SQIVND (reference sequence). With 3 bases clipped from V and 5 bases from J, the junction kept 12 bases outside the gene matches. The CDR3 coding sequence is TGTGCCAGTAGTATGGGAGCCCGGACAGGGTTTCATCAGCCCCAGCATTTT. Encoded protein: CASSMGARTGFHQPQHF.

CDR3 amino acids: CASTTAGRNYGYTF. CDR3 in DNA: TGTGCCAGCACCACGGCAGGTCGTAACTATGGCTACACCTTC. The V and J genes are TRBV5-6 and TRBJ1-2; D call uncertain. The ends were cut back, 6 bases at V and 1 base at J, with 13 bases in the middle. The germline V gene has CDR1 SGHDT and CDR2 YYEEEE. CDR3 length: 14 amino acids.

The J gene is TRBJ2-7, the V gene TRBV2; no reliable D call. This CDR3 region has 10 residues. Trimming stripped 7 bases from V and 11 bases from J, with 12 bases between. CDR1 SNHLY and CDR2 FYNNEI come from the germline V gene. CDR3 bases: TGTGCCAGCATGGGCCTAATTAAGTACTTC. Its translation: CASMGLIKYF.

This clone has a single count. The rearrangement joins TRBV5-1 to TRBJ2-7, with 7 positions matching TRBD1. This CDR3 is built from 15 residues. Germline lookup yields CDR1 SGHRS and CDR2 YFSETQ. Trimming cost V 4 bases and J 6 bases; bases outside gene matches: 13. For the CDR3, the DNA is TGCGCCAGCAGCCCCGACCCCACAGGGGACGGCGAGCAGTACTTC. It is translated as CASSPDPTGDGEQYF.

The chain couples TRBV19 to TRBJ1-1, with TRBD1 matching 8 bases. V trimming: 6 bases; J trimming: 1 base; junction bases outside the gene matches: 13. This CDR3 contains 17 residues. Germline V CDR1 and CDR2: LNHDA, SQIVND (reference sequence). This CDR3 reads CASRQKRTGITNTEAFF. In DNA form, the CDR3 reads TGTGCCAGTAGACAAAAGCGGACAGGGATAACGAACACTGAAGCTTTCTTT.

The J gene is TRBJ1-1, the V gene TRBV6-4; 7 positions match TRBD1. The CDR3 totals 14 residues. V lost 3 bases, J lost 1 base, and 2 bases stayed unmatched. The germline CDR1 and CDR2 sequences are MRHNA and SNTAGT. For the CDR3, the DNA is TGTGCCAGCAGTGAGGGACAGCAGAACACTGAAGCTTTCTTT. Protein: CASSEGQQNTEAFF.

A single count supports this clone. The rearrangement joins TRBV4-2 to TRBJ2-7; either TRBD1 or TRBD2 may fit D (5 bases each). The CDR3 has 17 amino acids. Trimming cost V 1 base and J 0 bases, with 16 bases left between them. Germline assignment: CDR1 LGHNA and CDR2 YNFKEQ. This CDR3 is CASSQAVIGASSYEQYF. The CDR3 region has the DNA TGTGCCAGCAGCCAAGCTGTGATCGGGGCGAGCTCCTACGAGCAGTACTTC.

V and J are TRBV25-1 and TRBJ2-3; D is ambiguous. The V end was cut by 4 bases, the J end by 7 bases, with 6 bases between. CDR1 MGHDK and CDR2 SYGVNS come from the germline V gene. The CDR3 sequence is 11 residues long. The CDR3 nucleotides read TGTGCCAGCAGTGTGGGAAATACGCAGTATTTT. Amino acids: CASSVGNTQYF.

V usage is TRBV9 and J usage is TRBJ1-4; D possibly corresponds to TRBD1 (5 bases). In germline, CDR1 is SGDLS, CDR2 YYNGEE. V gave up 0 bases and J gave up 2 bases, with 5 bases separating them. The CDR3 consists of 14 residues. CDR3 coding DNA: TGTGCCAGCAGCGTAGGGGACACTAATGAAAAACTGTTTTTT. Encoded protein: CASSVGDTNEKLFF.

This clone was picked up a small number of times. The rearrangement uses TRBV10-3 and TRBJ1-6; D call uncertain. Germline CDR1 is ENHRY and CDR2 is SYGVKD. The CDR3 runs 17 residues. Trimming cost V 0 bases and J 2 bases, with 11 bases left between them. CDR3 nucleotide sequence: TGTGCCATCAGTGAGTCGAACAGCCTCACCTATAATTCACCCCTCCACTTT. Encoded protein: CAISESNSLTYNSPLHF.

The chain combines TRBV6-6 with TRBJ1-6; tentatively, D is TRBD1 (5 bases). Trimming shortened V by 2 bases and J by 10 bases, and 12 bases separated the two germline ends. Looked up from germline, CDR1 is MNHNY and CDR2 is SVGAGI (reference sequence). This CDR3 is built from 14 residues. The CDR3 region has the DNA TGTGCCAGCAGTTACGGGGCGAAGGGATCACCCCTCCACTTT. It is translated as CASSYGAKGSPLHF.

The chain recombines TRBV5-5 with TRBJ1-2; maybe TRBD1 (6 bases). Trimming removed 5 bases from V and 2 bases from J, with 10 bases in between. This CDR3 contains 13 residues. In germline, CDR1 is SGHKS, CDR2 YYEKEE (reference sequence). The CDR3 is CASRQGGNYGYTF. The DNA of the CDR3 is TGTGCCAGCAGACAAGGGGGGAACTATGGCTACACCTTC.

This clone was detected once. The chain couples TRBV4-2 to TRBJ2-5; 9 bases align to TRBD1. Germline V gene lookup returns CDR1 LGHNA and CDR2 YNFKEQ. CDR3 size: 15 residues. V gave up 1 base and J gave up 0 bases; unmatched junction bases: 0. CDR3: CASSQGDRDQETQYF. The CDR3 DNA is TGTGCCAGCAGCCAAGGGGACAGGGACCAAGAGACCCAGTACTTC.

The CDR3 region has the DNA TGTGCCAGCAGTTCACGCCCGGGCCTAGCCGAGGATACGCAGTATTTT. The encoded protein is CASSSRPGLAEDTQYF. The chain is built from TRBV7-9 and TRBJ2-3, with D perhaps matching TRBD2 (5 bases). This CDR3 is built from 16 residues. The germline V and J ends were trimmed by 6 bases and 6 bases, with 22 bases remaining between them. CDR1 SEHNR and CDR2 FQNEAQ come from the germline V gene (reference sequence).

The chain recombines TRBV6-5 with TRBJ1-2; perhaps TRBD1 as D (5 bases). Trimming removed 0 bases from V and 8 bases from J, with 10 bases in between. The CDR3 runs 13 residues. CDR1 and CDR2 from the germline V gene are MNHEY and SVGAGI. CDR3 nucleotides: TGTGCCAGCAGTTACTCGACAGTAACAGGCTACACCTTC. Protein sequence: CASSYSTVTGYTF.

This clone was counted only a few times. V and J are TRBV7-9 and TRBJ1-1; D is unclear. The CDR3 is 13 residues long. Between the trimmed V and J ends, which lost 1 base and 4 bases, there was a span of 7 bases. From germline, CDR1 is SEHNR and CDR2 FQNEAQ (reference sequence). The CDR3 sequence: CASSLGGSTEAFF. The CDR3 DNA reads TGTGCCAGCAGCTTAGGAGGGAGCACTGAAGCTTTCTTT.